Listed below are T cell receptor beta chains from one sample, sequenced in a study of blood T cell repertoires in COVID-19. The repertoire was sequenced with immunoSEQ multiplex PCR; TCRdb's copy has only in-frame clones and lacks some. The sample shows 330,000 or so clones, roughly 87% of them seen only once. Sequencing used PBMCs or T cells enriched from blood (not recorded which). The receptors were gathered from a woman aged 30 to 39 who had recovered from COVID-19. Both conserved end residues are part of each CDR3.

v_call	j_call	cdr3_aa
TRBV4-1	TRBJ2-7	CASSQDRSKTTPVCEQYF
TRBV9	TRBJ1-2	CASSVARSRGGRSGYTF
TRBV24-1	TRBJ2-1	CATSDPTYNEQFF
TRBV6-1	TRBJ1-1	CASSEGSRAFNTEAFF
TRBV19	TRBJ1-5	CASSMIGVQVLNQPQHF
TRBV19	TRBJ2-1	CASRFTGGNEQFF
TRBV18	TRBJ2-6	CASSPKASGGANVLTF
TRBV28	TRBJ2-1	CASSFPSGRVTLHNEQFF
TRBV5-1	TRBJ2-7	CASSFSVLAGGFYEQYF
TRBV5-8	TRBJ1-2	CASSLGSDRETGYTF
TRBV4-1	TRBJ1-2	CASSQDKAQLYDGYTF
TRBV5-8	TRBJ1-2	CASSMGTDYYGYTF
TRBV3-1/TRBV3-2	TRBJ1-3	CASSQDRQPGNTIYF
TRBV9	TRBJ2-7	CASSVGGRGAAYEQYF
TRBV7-9	TRBJ2-1	CASSTWQGYNEQFF
TRBV7-9	TRBJ1-1	CASSSEALNTEAFF
TRBV3-1/TRBV3-2	TRBJ2-1	CASSPLRGGNEQFF
TRBV7-2	TRBJ2-7	CASSRRDRGFYEQYF
TRBV2	TRBJ2-2	CASSEESGNTGELFF
TRBV6-5	TRBJ2-7	CASSYQTGSYEQYF
TRBV11-2	TRBJ2-2	CASSLYRGRAVGELFF
TRBV4-1	TRBJ2-2	CASSQGIPGGGPNTGELFF
TRBV14	TRBJ2-7	CASSQGLAGVFPYEQYF
TRBV27	TRBJ2-5	CASRGGLAFETQYF
TRBV3-1/TRBV3-2	TRBJ2-7	CASSFLAGGPVEQYF
TRBV7-9	TRBJ1-5	CASSLSRNQPQHF